A single sample gave rise to the 18 T cell receptor beta chains below, sequenced in a study of shared clonotypes between healthy human individuals. Assay used: immunoSEQ multiplex PCR; TCRdb lists only in-frame clones, some missing. There are 550,000 to 850,000 clones in the sample; about 74% occur only once, and approximately 1.7% lies in the top ten. Material for sequencing was memory CD4+ T cells sorted from blood. Specified subset: CD45RA-negative fraction. Source of these receptors: a woman aged 25 to 39 in good health.

To note about this clone: Other DNA sequences in the same sample also yield this CDR3. The DNA of the CDR3 is TGTGCCAGCAGTTACGAGGGGTACGAGCAGTACTTC. This gives the protein CASSYEGYEQYF. The V call is TRBV6-6, the J call TRBJ2-7; D may be TRBD1 or TRBD2 (5 bases each). The V end lost 2 bases, the J end lost 4 bases, and 6 bases lay between the germline ends. Germline V gives CDR1 MNHNY, CDR2 SVGAGI (reference sequence). There are 12 residues in the CDR3.

The chain recombines TRBV2 with TRBJ1-1; TRBD1 matches 7 bases. The CDR3 is made up of 14 amino acids. With 1 base clipped from V and 6 bases from J, the junction kept 5 bases outside the gene matches. Germline V gene sequence: CDR1 SNHLY, CDR2 FYNNEI. Written as DNA, the CDR3 is TGTGCCAGCAGTGAAGTGGGGGGACAGTCTGAAGCTTTCTTT. Protein product: CASSEVGGQSEAFF.

V gene TRBV5-1 combines with J gene TRBJ1-3; no clear D. The CDR3 loop spans 15 amino acids. V was cut by 0 bases and J by 6 bases, with 13 bases left in between. Germline CDR1 and CDR2: SGHRS and YFSETQ. Here the CDR3 DNA reads TGCGCCAGCAGCTTGGGGGGTCTGGAGACAAACACCATATATTTT. This gives the protein CASSLGGLETNTIYF.

This clone has a handful of counts. This chain connects TRBV7-9 to TRBJ1-5; D is possibly TRBD1 (5 bases). From germline, CDR1 is SEHNR and CDR2 FQNEAQ (reference sequence). The CDR3 totals 14 residues. V dropped 5 bases and J dropped 2 bases, with 10 bases sitting between them. In nucleotides, the CDR3 is TGTGCCAGCAGCCTAGGGACGGGCAATCAGCCCCAGCATTTT. Protein sequence: CASSLGTGNQPQHF.

The chain joins TRBV5-1 to TRBJ1-4, with 7 nucleotides matching TRBD1. V trimming: 0 bases; J trimming: 7 bases; junction bases outside the gene matches: 6. CDR1 and CDR2 from the germline V gene are SGHRS and YFSETQ. CDR3 length equals 15 residues. Here the CDR3 DNA reads TGCGCCAGCAGCTTGGGAGGGGGCACGGGTGAAAAACTGTTTTTT. Residues: CASSLGGGTGEKLFF.

This clone was detected many times. The V gene is TRBV27, the J gene TRBJ2-7, with a weak D call TRBD1 (6 bases). The germline V gene encodes CDR1 MNHEY and CDR2 SMNVEV (reference sequence). This CDR3 comprises 13 residues. Trimming pared 6 bases from V and 6 bases from J, leaving 15 bases between. CDR3 region: CASSKILQGEQYF. The CDR3 bases are TGTGCCAGCAGCAAGATTCTACAGGGCGAGCAGTACTTC.

The V gene is TRBV25-1, the J gene TRBJ2-7; no reliable D call. The CDR3 is 15 amino acids. Per the germline V gene, CDR1 is MGHDK and CDR2 is SYGVNS. V lost 1 base and J lost 9, with 19 bases in between. CDR3 DNA sequence: TGTGCCAGCAGTGAATTTAACCGGCTCAGGCCAAGGCAGTACTTC. Translating gives CASSEFNRLRPRQYF.

The rearrangement joins TRBV5-1 to TRBJ2-3, with D unclear. The CDR3 contains 13 residues. Looked up from germline, CDR1 is SGHRS and CDR2 is YFSETQ. Trimming left V 0 bases short and J 6 bases short, with 8 bases between. CDR3 DNA sequence: TGCGCCAGCAGCTTGGGCGGCCGCGATACGCAGTATTTT. Translated, it gives CASSLGGRDTQYF.

This clone was found a few times. V is TRBV27 and J is TRBJ1-3; tentative D call: TRBD1 (6 bases). Germline V gene lookup returns CDR1 MNHEY and CDR2 SMNVEV (reference sequence). This CDR3 has 15 amino acids. Trimming pared 5 bases from V and 4 bases from J, leaving 15 bases between. This CDR3 is CASSALDSKGNTIYF. Written as DNA, the CDR3 is TGTGCCAGCAGTGCCTTGGACAGTAAGGGAAACACCATATATTTT.

The genes are TRBV7-9 and TRBJ1-1, with 8 bases aligning to TRBD1. The CDR3 is made up of 13 amino acids. Trimming at V came to 5 bases and at J to 3 bases, leaving 2 bases not matched to a gene. Germline CDR1 is SEHNR and CDR2 is FQNEAQ (reference sequence). The CDR3 protein is CASSPTGDTEAFF. The CDR3 region has the DNA TGTGCCAGCAGCCCGACAGGGGACACTGAAGCTTTCTTT. The whole variable domain, remainder taken from reference TRBV7-9 and TRBJ1-1, is DTGVSQNPRHKITKRGQNVTFRCDPISEHNRLYWYRQTLGQGPEFLTYFQNEAQLEKSRLLSDRFSAERPKGSFSTLEIQRTEQGDSAMYLCASSPTGDTEAFFGQGTRLTVV.

The chain has TRBV7-2 and TRBJ2-3; 9 bases match TRBD2. CDR1 is SGHTA and CDR2 is FQGNSA in the germline V gene. This CDR3 contains 16 residues. V shed 3 bases, J shed 0 bases, and the junction held 4 bases outside the gene matches. This CDR3 reads CASSFGLAGSTDTQYF. The CDR3 nucleotides read TGTGCCAGCAGCTTCGGTCTAGCGGGAAGCACAGATACGCAGTATTTT. Looking up the rest from reference TRBV7-2 and TRBJ2-3 gives the full variable domain: GAGVSQSPSNKVTEKGKDVELRCDPISGHTALYWYRQSLGQGLEFLIYFQGNSAPDKSGLPSDRFSAERTGGSVSTLTIQRTQQEDSAVYLCASSFGLAGSTDTQYFGPGTRLTVL.

This chain connects TRBV7-9 to TRBJ2-1; 9 bases agree with TRBD2. Unmatched junction bases numbered 8, after V lost 4 bases and J lost 4 bases. Per germline, CDR1 SEHNR and CDR2 FQNEAQ (reference sequence). The CDR3 covers 16 residues. Here the CDR3 reads CASSWGGLAEYNEQFF. DNA for the CDR3: TGTGCCAGCAGCTGGGGGGGACTAGCAGAGTACAATGAGCAGTTCTTC. Combining the CDR3 with reference TRBV7-9 and TRBJ2-1 gives the whole variable domain DTGVSQNPRHKITKRGQNVTFRCDPISEHNRLYWYRQTLGQGPEFLTYFQNEAQLEKSRLLSDRFSAERPKGSFSTLEIQRTEQGDSAMYLCASSWGGLAEYNEQFFGPGTRLTVL.

The gene calls are TRBV5-1 and TRBJ2-3, with a tentative D call TRBD2 (6 bases). Deletions cut 4 bases from V and 5 bases from J, with 14 bases between. Germline V gene sequence: CDR1 SGHRS, CDR2 YFSETQ. CDR3 size: 14 residues. Here the CDR3 reads CASSPWDFGDTQYF. The CDR3 region has the DNA TGCGCCAGCAGCCCCTGGGACTTTGGAGATACGCAGTATTTT.

J is TRBJ2-3 and V is TRBV5-1, with 13 bases that match TRBD2. CDR3 size: 17 residues. Germline V CDR1 and CDR2: SGHRS, YFSETQ. Losses at the gene ends were 3 bases for V and 5 bases for J; bases not matched to a gene: 9. For the CDR3, the DNA is TGCGCCAGCAGCTCCGGGCGTACTAGCGGGAGGGTAGATACGCAGTATTTT. This translates into CASSSGRTSGRVDTQYF.

The J gene is TRBJ2-7, the V gene TRBV16, with 7 bases fitting TRBD1. Germline loops: CDR1 KGHSY, CDR2 FQNENV. The length of the CDR3 is 15 residues. J lost 0 bases, V lost 0 bases, and 2 bases had no gene match. CDR3 sequence: CASSQSRTGSYEQYF. For the CDR3, the DNA is TGTGCCAGCAGCCAATCCCGGACAGGCTCCTACGAGCAGTACTTC.

This sequence joins TRBV7-8 and TRBJ2-3; TRBD2 aligns across 11 bases. J gave up 4 bases and V 5 bases, and 11 bases lay outside the gene matches. The CDR3 totals 17 residues. Germline CDR1 is SGHVS and CDR2 is FQNEAQ. The CDR3 loop is CASSPRGTSGVSDTQYF. Written as DNA, the CDR3 is TGTGCCAGCAGCCCAAGGGGGACTAGCGGCGTATCAGATACGCAGTATTTT.

DNA for the CDR3: TGTGCCAGTAGGGGACAGGGGGGCGAGCAGTACTTC. This gives the protein CASRGQGGEQYF. This chain joins TRBV19 and TRBJ2-7, with 11 nucleotides matching TRBD1. The germline gives CDR1 LNHDA, CDR2 SQIVND (reference sequence). This CDR3 is built from 12 residues. Germline trimming cut 6 bases from V and 6 bases from J; bases unmatched to any gene: 1.

This clone was counted a single time. An end of the junction differs from the germline gene, which may be a read error. CDR3 sequence reads: CASSFKGTSGTTTSNNEQFF. The CDR3 bases are TGTGCCAGCAGTTTTAAGGGCACTAGCGGAACCACTACCTCCAACAATGAGCAGTTCTTC. The chain links TRBV27 to TRBJ2-1, with TRBD2 identical over 8 bases. There are 20 residues in the CDR3. Germline values: CDR1 MNHEY, CDR2 SMNVEV (reference sequence).